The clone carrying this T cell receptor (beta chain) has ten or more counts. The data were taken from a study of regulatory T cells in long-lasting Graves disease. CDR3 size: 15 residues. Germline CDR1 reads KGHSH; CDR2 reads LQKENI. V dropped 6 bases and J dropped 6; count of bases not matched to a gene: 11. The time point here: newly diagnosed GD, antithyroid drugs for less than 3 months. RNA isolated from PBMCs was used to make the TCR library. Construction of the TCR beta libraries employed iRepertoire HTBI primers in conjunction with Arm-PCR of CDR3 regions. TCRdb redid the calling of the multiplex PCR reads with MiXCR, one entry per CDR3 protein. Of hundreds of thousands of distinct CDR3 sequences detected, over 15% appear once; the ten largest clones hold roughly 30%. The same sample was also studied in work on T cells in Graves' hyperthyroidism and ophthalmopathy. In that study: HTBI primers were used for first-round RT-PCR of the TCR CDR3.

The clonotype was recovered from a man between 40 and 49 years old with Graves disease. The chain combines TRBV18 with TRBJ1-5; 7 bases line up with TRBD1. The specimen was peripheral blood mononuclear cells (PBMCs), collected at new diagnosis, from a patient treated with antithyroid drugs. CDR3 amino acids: CASSALTGEVQPQHF. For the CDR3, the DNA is TGTGCCAGCTCTGCCCTCACAGGGGAGGTTCAGCCCCAGCATTTT.